The TCR beta chain under discussion was sequenced for a study of tumor T cells in aggressive B-cell lymphoma. Germline CDR1 is SGHRS and CDR2 is YFSETQ. Trimming shortened V by 2 bases and J by 3 bases, and 15 bases separated the two germline ends. The CDR3 sequence is 15 residues long. The assay was immunoSEQ multiplex PCR, and TCRdb's table has in-frame clones only and misses some. The sample shows 3,000 to 4,500 clones, about 94% of them seen only once. Sequences were obtained from tumor tissue. The V gene is TRBV5-1, the J gene TRBJ2-7; perhaps TRBD2 as D (7 bases). The sequence came from an adult with diffuse large B cell lymphoma. Written as DNA, the CDR3 is TGCGCCAGCAGCTTAGGGGGGGCAGGGGTCTACGAGCAGTACTTC. Its protein is CASSLGGAGVYEQYF.